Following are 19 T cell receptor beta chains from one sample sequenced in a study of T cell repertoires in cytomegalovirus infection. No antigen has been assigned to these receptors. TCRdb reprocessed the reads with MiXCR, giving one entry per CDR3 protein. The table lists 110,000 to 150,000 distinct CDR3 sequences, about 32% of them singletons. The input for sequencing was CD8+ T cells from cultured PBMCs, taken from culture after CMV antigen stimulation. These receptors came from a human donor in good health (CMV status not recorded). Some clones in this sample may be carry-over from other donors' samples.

The CDR3 loop reads CASSFLVDNEQFF. In nucleotides, the CDR3 is TGTGCCAGCAGCTTTTTGGTTGACAATGAGCAGTTCTTC. V usage is TRBV7-9 and J usage is TRBJ2-1; D not certain. From germline, CDR1 is SEHNR and CDR2 FQNEAQ (reference sequence). The CDR3 is made up of 13 amino acids. V was pared by 3 bases and J by 5 bases, with 8 bases between.

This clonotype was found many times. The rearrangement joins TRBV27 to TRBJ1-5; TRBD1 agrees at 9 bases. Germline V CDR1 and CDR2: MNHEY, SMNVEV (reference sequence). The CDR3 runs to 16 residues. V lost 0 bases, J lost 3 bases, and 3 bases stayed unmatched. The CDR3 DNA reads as TGTGCCAGCAGTTTATCTGGACAGGGGCACAATCAGCCCCAGCATTTT. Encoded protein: CASSLSGQGHNQPQHF.

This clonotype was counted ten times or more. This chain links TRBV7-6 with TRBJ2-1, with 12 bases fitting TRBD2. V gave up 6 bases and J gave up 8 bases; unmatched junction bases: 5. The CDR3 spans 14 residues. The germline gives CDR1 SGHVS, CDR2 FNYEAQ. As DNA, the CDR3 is TGTGCCAGCAGTTCTAGCGGGGGGGCGGATGAGCAGTTCTTC. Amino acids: CASSSSGGADEQFF.

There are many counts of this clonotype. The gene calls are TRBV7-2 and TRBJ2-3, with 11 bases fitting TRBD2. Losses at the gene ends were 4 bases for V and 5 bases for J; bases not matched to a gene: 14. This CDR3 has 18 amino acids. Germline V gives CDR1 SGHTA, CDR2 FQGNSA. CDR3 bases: TGTGCCAGCAGCTCCACCCGGTTAGCGGGGGGGCCGGGAGATACGCAGTATTTT. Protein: CASSSTRLAGGPGDTQYF. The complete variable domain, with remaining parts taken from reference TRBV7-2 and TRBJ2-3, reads GAGVSQSPSNKVTEKGKDVELRCDPISGHTALYWYRQSLGQGLEFLIYFQGNSAPDKSGLPSDRFSAERTGGSVSTLTIQRTQQEDSAVYLCASSSTRLAGGPGDTQYFGPGTRLTVL.

This chain's CDR3 is CASIRWAGVTDTQYF. The CDR3 DNA is TGTGCCAGCATCCGTTGGGCGGGGGTAACAGATACGCAGTATTTT. V gene TRBV6-6 combines with J gene TRBJ2-3; 7 positions agree with TRBD2. The CDR3 spans 15 residues. With 7 bases clipped from V and 3 bases from J, the junction kept 10 bases outside the gene matches. Germline loops: CDR1 MNHNY, CDR2 SVGAGI (reference sequence).

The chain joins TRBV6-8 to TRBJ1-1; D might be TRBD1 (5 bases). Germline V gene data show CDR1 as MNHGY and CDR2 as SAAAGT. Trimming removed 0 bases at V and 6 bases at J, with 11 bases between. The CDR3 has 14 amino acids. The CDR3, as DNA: TGTGCCAGCAGTTACTCGAGCCAGGGCGCTGAAGCTTTCTTT. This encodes CASSYSSQGAEAFF.

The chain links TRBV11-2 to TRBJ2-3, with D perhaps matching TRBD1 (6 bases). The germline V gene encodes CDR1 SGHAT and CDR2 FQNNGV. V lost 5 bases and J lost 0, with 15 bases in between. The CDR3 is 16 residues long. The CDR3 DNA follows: TGTGCCAGCAGCACCTGGGACATAACTAGCACAGATACGCAGTATTTT. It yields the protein CASSTWDITSTDTQYF.

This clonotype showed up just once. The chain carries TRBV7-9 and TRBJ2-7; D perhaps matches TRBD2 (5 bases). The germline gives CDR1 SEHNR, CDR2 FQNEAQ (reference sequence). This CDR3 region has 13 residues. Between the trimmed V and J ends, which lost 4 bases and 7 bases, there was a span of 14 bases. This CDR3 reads CASSSTGLAEQYF. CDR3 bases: TGTGCCAGCAGCTCCACGGGGTTGGCGGAGCAGTACTTC.

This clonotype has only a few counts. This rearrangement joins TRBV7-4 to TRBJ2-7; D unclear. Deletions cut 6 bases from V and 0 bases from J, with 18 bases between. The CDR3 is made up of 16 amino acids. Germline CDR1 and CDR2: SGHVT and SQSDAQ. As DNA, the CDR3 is TGTGCCAGCAGTCCGAATGAGCAGGTTAGCTCCTACGAGCAGTACTTC. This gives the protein CASSPNEQVSSYEQYF.

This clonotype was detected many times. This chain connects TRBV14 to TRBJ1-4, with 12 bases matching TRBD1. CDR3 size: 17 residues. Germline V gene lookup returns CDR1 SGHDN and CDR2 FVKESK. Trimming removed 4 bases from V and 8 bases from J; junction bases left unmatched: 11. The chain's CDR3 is CASSRKSGGTGGEKLFF. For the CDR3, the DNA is TGTGCCAGCAGCCGGAAGTCAGGAGGGACAGGGGGCGAAAAACTGTTTTTT.

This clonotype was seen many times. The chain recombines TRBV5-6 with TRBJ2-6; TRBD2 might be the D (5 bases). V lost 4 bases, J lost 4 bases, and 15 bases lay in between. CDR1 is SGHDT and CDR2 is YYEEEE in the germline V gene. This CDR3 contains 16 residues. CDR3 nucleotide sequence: TGTGCCAGCAGCCCGGGGATCCTAGGGGGGGCCAACGTCCTGACTTTC. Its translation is CASSPGILGGANVLTF.

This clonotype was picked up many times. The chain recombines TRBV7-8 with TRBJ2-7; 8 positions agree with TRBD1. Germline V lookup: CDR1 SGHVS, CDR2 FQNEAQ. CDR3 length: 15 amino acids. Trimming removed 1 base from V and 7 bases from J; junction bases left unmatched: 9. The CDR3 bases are TGTGCCAGCAGCTTAGTGGCAGGGGGCGCGTTAGAGCAGTACTTC. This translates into CASSLVAGGALEQYF.

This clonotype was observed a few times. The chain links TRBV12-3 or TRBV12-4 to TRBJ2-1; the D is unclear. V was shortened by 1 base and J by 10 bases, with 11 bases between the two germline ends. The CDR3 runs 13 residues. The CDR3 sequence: CASSLDNRVEQFF. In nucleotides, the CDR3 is TGTGCCAGCAGTTTAGACAATCGGGTCGAGCAGTTCTTC.

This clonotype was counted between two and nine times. The DNA of the CDR3 is TGTGCCAGCAGTTTCCCTCTCGGGGGGGTGGACGAGCAGTACTTC. Protein: CASSFPLGGVDEQYF. The V and J genes are TRBV28 and TRBJ2-7, with 8 bases fitting TRBD2. This CDR3 contains 15 residues. J gave up 5 bases and V 3 bases, and 9 bases lay outside the gene matches. The V gene's germline CDR1 is MDHEN and CDR2 SYDVKM.

In DNA form, the CDR3 reads TGTGCCAGCAGTTCCGCCTTTGAACGCGCAGATACGCAGTATTTT. Encoded protein: CASSSAFERADTQYF. This chain uses TRBV12-3 or TRBV12-4 with TRBJ2-3; no reliable D call. Trimming cost V 4 bases and J 4 bases, with 15 bases left between them. This CDR3 comprises 15 residues.

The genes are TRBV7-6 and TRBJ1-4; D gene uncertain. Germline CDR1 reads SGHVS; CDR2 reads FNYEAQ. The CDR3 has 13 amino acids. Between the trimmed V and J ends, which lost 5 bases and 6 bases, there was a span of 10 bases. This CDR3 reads CASSPGRYEKLFF. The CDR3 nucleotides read TGTGCCAGCAGCCCTGGGCGCTATGAAAAACTGTTTTTT.

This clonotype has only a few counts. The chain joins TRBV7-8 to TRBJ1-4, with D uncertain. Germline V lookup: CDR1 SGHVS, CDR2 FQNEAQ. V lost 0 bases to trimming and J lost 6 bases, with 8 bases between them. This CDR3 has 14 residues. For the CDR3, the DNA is TGTGCCAGCAGCTTAGCAGGGAATGATGAAAAACTGTTTTTT. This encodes CASSLAGNDEKLFF.

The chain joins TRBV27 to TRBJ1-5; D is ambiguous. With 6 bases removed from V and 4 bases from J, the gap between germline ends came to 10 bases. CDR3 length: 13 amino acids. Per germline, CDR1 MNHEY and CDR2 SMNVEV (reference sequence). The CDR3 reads CASSRNFNQPQHF. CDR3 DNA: TGTGCCAGCAGCAGGAATTTTAATCAGCCCCAGCATTTT.

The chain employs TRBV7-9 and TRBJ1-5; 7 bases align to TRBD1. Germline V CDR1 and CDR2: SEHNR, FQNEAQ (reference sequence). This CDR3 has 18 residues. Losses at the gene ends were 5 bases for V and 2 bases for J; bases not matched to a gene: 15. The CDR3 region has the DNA TGTGCCAGCAGCCTAGTCGGTACAGGGGATCTGGGCAATCAGCCCCAGCATTTT. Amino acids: CASSLVGTGDLGNQPQHF.